Listed below are T cell receptor beta chains from one sample, sequenced in a study of CD8 T cells in Susac syndrome. TCRdb redid the calling of the immunoSEQ multiplex PCR reads with MiXCR, one entry per CDR3 protein. The sample has approximately 80,000 distinct CDR3 sequences, around 90% seen once. The sample comprised CD8+ T cells from PBMCs. These receptors were collected from a human donor with multiple sclerosis. The CDR3 runs from the conserved cysteine through the conserved F or W. The order of the fields is J gene, D gene, clone size, V gene, CDR3 protein, CDR3 DNA. A D gene is named only where the DNA matches it firmly. A row's size may be missing; if present it is once, few, many or a size class.

j_gene: TRBJ2-1; d_gene: TRBD2; abundance: once; v_gene: TRBV7-7; CDR3aa: CASSLAAGGPLNEQFF; CDR3nt: TGTGCTAGCAGCTTAGCGGCGGGGGGGCCACTTAATGAGCAGTTCTTC
j_gene: TRBJ2-7; d_gene: .; abundance: .; v_gene: TRBV5-6; CDR3aa: CASSYPWQGPYEQYF; CDR3nt: TGTGCCAGCAGCTACCCCTGGCAGGGCCCGTACGAGCAGTACTTC
j_gene: TRBJ2-3; d_gene: TRBD2; abundance: .; v_gene: TRBV5-6; CDR3aa: CASSLFSGLINDGDYIADTQYF; CDR3nt: TGTGCCAGCAGCTTGTTTTCCGGACTCATTAATGACGGGGACTACATCGCAGATACGCAGTATTTT
j_gene: TRBJ2-3; d_gene: .; abundance: .; v_gene: TRBV12-3/TRBV12-4; CDR3aa: CASRGISDTQYF; CDR3nt: TGTGCCAGCAGGGGGATTTCAGATACGCAGTATTTT
j_gene: TRBJ2-2; d_gene: .; abundance: .; v_gene: TRBV20-1; CDR3aa: CSAREGLSTPEVTGELFF; CDR3nt: TGCAGTGCTAGAGAGGGACTGTCGACCCCCGAGGTCACCGGGGAGCTGTTTTTT
j_gene: TRBJ2-4; d_gene: .; abundance: .; v_gene: TRBV12-3/TRBV12-4; CDR3aa: CASSLVRADIQYF; CDR3nt: TGTGCCAGCAGTTTAGTGAGAGCGGACATTCAGTACTTC
j_gene: TRBJ2-3; d_gene: TRBD1; abundance: .; v_gene: TRBV27; CDR3aa: CASSGDRGYVGTDTQYF; CDR3nt: TGTGCCAGCAGTGGGGACAGGGGGTACGTCGGCACAGATACGCAGTATTTT
j_gene: TRBJ2-7; d_gene: TRBD1; abundance: .; v_gene: TRBV29-1; CDR3aa: CSVEERQGARREQYF; CDR3nt: TGCAGCGTTGAAGAGAGACAGGGTGCCCGCCGCGAGCAGTACTTC
j_gene: TRBJ2-6; d_gene: .; abundance: .; v_gene: TRBV28; CDR3aa: CASKVGGRAGSGANVLTF; CDR3nt: TGTGCCAGCAAAGTGGGGGGCAGAGCAGGCTCTGGGGCCAACGTCCTGACTTTC
j_gene: TRBJ2-1; d_gene: .; abundance: .; v_gene: TRBV12-3/TRBV12-4; CDR3aa: CASRGEHEQFF; CDR3nt: TGTGCCAGCAGGGGGGAACATGAGCAGTTCTTC
j_gene: TRBJ1-4; d_gene: .; abundance: .; v_gene: TRBV4-1; CDR3aa: CASSQELRSTNEKLFF; CDR3nt: TGCGCCAGCAGCCAAGAGCTGAGGTCTACCAATGAAAAACTGTTTTTT
j_gene: TRBJ1-2; d_gene: .; abundance: .; v_gene: TRBV28; CDR3aa: CASSPTTGYGYTF; CDR3nt: TGTGCCAGCAGTCCAACCACAGGGTATGGCTACACCTTC
j_gene: TRBJ2-6; d_gene: TRBD1; abundance: .; v_gene: TRBV9; CDR3aa: CASSAPGQGESGANVLTF; CDR3nt: TGTGCCAGCAGCGCCCCGGGACAGGGGGAATCTGGGGCCAACGTCCTGACTTTC
j_gene: TRBJ2-3; d_gene: TRBD2; abundance: .; v_gene: TRBV20-1; CDR3aa: CSARAGGDTQYF; CDR3nt: TGCAGTGCTAGAGCGGGGGGGGATACGCAGTATTTT
j_gene: TRBJ2-1; d_gene: .; abundance: .; v_gene: TRBV19; CDR3aa: CASRFSSYNEQFF; CDR3nt: TGTGCCAGTAGGTTCTCCTCCTACAATGAGCAGTTCTTC
j_gene: TRBJ2-2; d_gene: .; abundance: .; v_gene: TRBV24-1; CDR3aa: CATSRTGDSLNTGELFF; CDR3nt: TGTGCCACCAGTCGCACCGGCGACAGTCTGAACACCGGGGAGCTGTTTTTT
j_gene: TRBJ1-1; d_gene: .; abundance: .; v_gene: TRBV14; CDR3aa: CASSQSGTEAFF; CDR3nt: TGTGCCAGCAGCCAAAGTGGCACTGAAGCTTTCTTT
j_gene: TRBJ2-2; d_gene: .; abundance: .; v_gene: TRBV24-1; CDR3aa: CATSDVDKNTGELFF; CDR3nt: TGTGCCACCAGTGATGTGGACAAGAACACCGGGGAGCTGTTTTTT
j_gene: TRBJ2-6; d_gene: .; abundance: .; v_gene: TRBV27; CDR3aa: CASSLRMKGSGANVLTF; CDR3nt: TGTGCCAGCAGTTTAAGGATGAAGGGGTCTGGGGCCAACGTCCTGACTTTC
j_gene: TRBJ2-1; d_gene: TRBD2; abundance: .; v_gene: TRBV5-6; CDR3aa: CASSFPSGNNEQFF; CDR3nt: TGTGCCAGCAGCTTTCCTAGCGGGAACAATGAGCAGTTCTTC
j_gene: TRBJ2-1; d_gene: .; abundance: .; v_gene: TRBV19; CDR3aa: CASSPGAVDEQFF; CDR3nt: TGTGCCAGTAGTCCTGGGGCGGTAGATGAGCAGTTCTTC
j_gene: TRBJ1-5; d_gene: .; abundance: few; v_gene: TRBV6-5; CDR3aa: CASSFDSNQPQHF; CDR3nt: TGTGCCAGCAGTTTCGACAGCAATCAGCCCCAGCATTTT
j_gene: TRBJ2-3; d_gene: .; abundance: .; v_gene: TRBV6-5; CDR3aa: CASSYTSGDTQYF; CDR3nt: TGTGCCAGCAGTTACACCTCCGGGGATACGCAGTATTTT
j_gene: TRBJ2-3; d_gene: .; abundance: .; v_gene: TRBV12-3/TRBV12-4; CDR3aa: CASSPLAGPTDTQYF; CDR3nt: TGTGCCAGCAGCCCTCTGGCGGGACCCACAGATACGCAGTATTTT
j_gene: TRBJ1-1; d_gene: .; abundance: .; v_gene: TRBV19; CDR3aa: CASSIGGSMNTEAFF; CDR3nt: TGTGCCAGTAGTATCGGGGGCTCCATGAACACTGAAGCTTTCTTT
j_gene: TRBJ1-1; d_gene: .; abundance: .; v_gene: TRBV24-1; CDR3aa: CATSAAVNTEAFF; CDR3nt: TGTGCCACCAGTGCCGCGGTGAACACTGAAGCTTTCTTT
j_gene: TRBJ1-5; d_gene: TRBD1; abundance: once; v_gene: TRBV27; CDR3aa: CASSWTGSPPQHF; CDR3nt: TGTGCCAGCAGCTGGACAGGGAGCCCACCCCAGCATTTT
j_gene: TRBJ2-5; d_gene: .; abundance: few; v_gene: TRBV5-1; CDR3aa: CASSLEAALVSGPLETQYF; CDR3nt: TGCGCCAGCAGCTTGGAGGCAGCCCTCGTGAGCGGACCCCTGGAGACCCAGTACTTC
j_gene: TRBJ1-3; d_gene: .; abundance: .; v_gene: TRBV20-1; CDR3aa: CSARPLDAHSGNTIYF; CDR3nt: TGCAGTGCTCGGCCACTGGACGCGCACTCTGGAAACACCATATATTTT
j_gene: TRBJ2-7; d_gene: .; abundance: few; v_gene: TRBV4-1; CDR3aa: CASSQDRAGNEQYF; CDR3nt: TGCGCCAGCAGCCAAGATCGTGCGGGGAACGAGCAGTACTTC
j_gene: TRBJ2-1; d_gene: TRBD2; abundance: .; v_gene: TRBV9; CDR3aa: CASSVEPSGRFKSSYNEQFF; CDR3nt: TGTGCCAGCAGCGTAGAGCCTAGCGGGAGATTCAAGAGTTCCTACAATGAGCAGTTCTTC
j_gene: TRBJ2-1; d_gene: .; abundance: .; v_gene: TRBV18; CDR3aa: CASSLRTDDSYNEQFF; CDR3nt: TGTGCCAGCTCACTTCGGACCGACGACTCCTACAATGAGCAGTTCTTC
j_gene: TRBJ1-1; d_gene: .; abundance: .; v_gene: TRBV4-3; CDR3aa: CASSQGVGTEAFF; CDR3nt: TGCGCCAGCAGCCAAGGGGTAGGCACTGAAGCTTTCTTT
j_gene: TRBJ2-1; d_gene: .; abundance: .; v_gene: TRBV7-6; CDR3aa: CASRGEAGDNEQFF; CDR3nt: TGTGCCAGCCGAGGGGAGGCCGGGGACAATGAGCAGTTCTTC
j_gene: TRBJ1-2; d_gene: TRBD1; abundance: .; v_gene: TRBV19; CDR3aa: CASSQTGGQGYTF; CDR3nt: TGTGCCAGTAGTCAGACAGGGGGCCAAGGCTACACCTTC
j_gene: TRBJ1-3; d_gene: .; abundance: .; v_gene: TRBV4-1; CDR3aa: CASSQGRAGNTIYF; CDR3nt: TGCGCCAGCAGCCAGGGAAGGGCTGGAAACACCATATATTTT
j_gene: TRBJ2-7; d_gene: .; abundance: .; v_gene: TRBV24-1; CDR3aa: CATSDQDYEQYF; CDR3nt: TGTGCCACCAGTGACCAGGACTACGAGCAGTACTTC
j_gene: TRBJ2-7; d_gene: TRBD1; abundance: few; v_gene: TRBV9; CDR3aa: CASSPPQGAYEQYF; CDR3nt: TGTGCCAGCAGCCCCCCGCAGGGGGCTTACGAGCAGTACTTC
j_gene: TRBJ2-7; d_gene: .; abundance: .; v_gene: TRBV11-2; CDR3aa: CASSLSTGYYEQYF; CDR3nt: TGTGCCAGCAGCCTGTCGACAGGTTACTACGAGCAGTACTTC
j_gene: TRBJ1-4; d_gene: .; abundance: .; v_gene: TRBV12-3/TRBV12-4; CDR3aa: CASSFSNLGEKLFF; CDR3nt: TGTGCCAGCAGTTTTTCCAACCTGGGCGAAAAACTGTTTTTT
j_gene: TRBJ2-3; d_gene: TRBD2; abundance: .; v_gene: TRBV27; CDR3aa: CASSPSGGDTQYF; CDR3nt: TGTGCCAGCAGCCCCTCGGGAGGAGATACGCAGTATTTT
j_gene: TRBJ1-1; d_gene: .; abundance: .; v_gene: TRBV5-6; CDR3aa: CASSFGGGPHTEAFF; CDR3nt: TGTGCCAGCAGCTTTGGCGGGGGGCCCCACACTGAAGCTTTCTTT
j_gene: TRBJ2-1; d_gene: TRBD1; abundance: .; v_gene: TRBV7-9; CDR3aa: CASSFGQGVKHEQFF; CDR3nt: TGTGCCAGCAGCTTTGGACAGGGGGTGAAGCATGAGCAGTTCTTC
j_gene: TRBJ2-1; d_gene: TRBD2; abundance: .; v_gene: TRBV28; CDR3aa: CASSPRRGGSSYNEQFF; CDR3nt: TGTGCCAGCAGTCCCCGGCGGGGGGGCAGCTCCTACAATGAGCAGTTCTTC
j_gene: TRBJ2-4; d_gene: .; abundance: .; v_gene: TRBV11-1; CDR3aa: CASSLAGSSKNIQYF; CDR3nt: TGTGCCAGCAGCTTGGCAGGGTCTTCCAAAAACATTCAGTACTTC
j_gene: TRBJ2-7; d_gene: .; abundance: .; v_gene: TRBV11-2; CDR3aa: CASSLGGQRREQYF; CDR3nt: TGTGCCAGCAGCTTAGGCGGACAACGACGGGAGCAGTACTTC
j_gene: TRBJ2-1; d_gene: .; abundance: .; v_gene: TRBV24-1; CDR3aa: CATSLSGAEQFF; CDR3nt: TGTGCCACCAGTCTTAGCGGAGCTGAGCAGTTCTTC
j_gene: TRBJ1-1; d_gene: .; abundance: .; v_gene: TRBV30; CDR3aa: CAGGASVGTEAFF; CDR3nt: TGTGCTGGGGGGGCTTCGGTGGGAACTGAAGCTTTCTTT
j_gene: TRBJ2-7; d_gene: .; abundance: .; v_gene: TRBV21-1; CDR3aa: CASSPGGEWSAYEQYF; CDR3nt: TGTGCCAGCAGCCCTGGGGGGGAGTGGAGCGCCTACGAGCAGTACTTC
j_gene: TRBJ2-1; d_gene: .; abundance: .; v_gene: TRBV28; CDR3aa: CASSANPRYEQFF; CDR3nt: TGTGCCAGCAGTGCCAATCCTCGTTATGAGCAGTTCTTC
j_gene: TRBJ2-7; d_gene: .; abundance: .; v_gene: TRBV15; CDR3aa: CATRNTHSYEQYF; CDR3nt: TGTGCCACCAGAAACACCCACTCCTACGAGCAGTACTTC